Below, one T cell receptor beta chain is given with its context. A read error may be the cause here, since a much bigger clone is one base away. The record originates from a study of Graves' ophthalmopathy and Graves' hyperthyroidism. Amplification from RNA transcripts yielded the TCR beta CDR3 regions. Amplification began with first-round RT-PCR using HTBI primers, then second-round multiplex PCR was performed. A single record per CDR3 protein comes from TCRdb applying MiXCR to the multiplex PCR reads. The sample includes about 700,000 distinct CDR3 sequences, roughly 40% of them seen just once. The sample comprised peripheral blood. The clonotype originates from an adult man with Graves' ophthalmopathy.

The CDR3 loop is CASSLWPGKNSPLHF. The CDR3 DNA follows: TGTGCCAGCAGCTTATGGCCGGGGAAAAATTCACCCCTCCACTTT. The chain employs TRBV7-9 and TRBJ1-6; D is unresolved. CDR1 and CDR2 from the germline V gene are SEHNR and FQNEAQ (reference sequence). The CDR3 is 15 amino acids. The V end lost 2 bases, the J end lost 7 bases, and 12 bases lay between the germline ends.